This T cell receptor beta chain stems from a study of blood T cell repertoires in COVID-19. Study background: The United States, Italy and Spain were the sources of the acute and convalescent COVID-19 samples. PBMCs, B-cell-depleted T cells, or T cells were the source of the cDNA or gDNA that made up the material.

The assay was immunoSEQ multiplex PCR, and TCRdb's table has in-frame clones only and misses some. This table has about 140,000 clones, around three quarters appearing once. The sequence came from a middle-aged man with acute or convalescent COVID-19. The sequenced sample consisted of peripheral blood.

The CDR3 loop reads CASSLVQGAYYGYTF. The CDR3 coding sequence is TGCGCCAGCAGCTTGGTGCAGGGGGCCTATTATGGCTACACCTTC. V usage is TRBV5-1 and J usage is TRBJ1-2, with 8 bases aligning to TRBD1. V lost 0 bases, J lost 5 bases, and 6 bases stayed unmatched. This CDR3 comprises 15 residues. Germline CDR1 and CDR2: SGHRS and YFSETQ. Supplemented by reference TRBV5-1 and TRBJ1-2, the full variable domain reads KAGVTQTPRYLIKTRGQQVTLSCSPISGHRSVSWYQQTPGQGLQFLFEYFSETQRNKGNFPGRFSGRQFSNSRSEMNVSTLELGDSALYLCASSLVQGAYYGYTFGSGTRLTVV.